This T cell receptor beta chain was retrieved from a study of blood T cell repertoires in COVID-19. Looked up from germline, CDR1 is MNHEY and CDR2 is SVGAGI. V shed 0 bases and J shed 3 bases, with 5 bases lying between them. There are 13 residues in the CDR3. Data came from immunoSEQ multiplex PCR; TCRdb stores just in-frame clones and leaves some out. Here the sample spans approximately 170,000 clones, roughly four fifths being singletons. The chain employs TRBV6-5 and TRBJ1-2; D is ambiguous. This receptor was identified in a woman older than 75 with acute or convalescent COVID-19. Sequenced: peripheral blood. CDR3 coding DNA: TGTGCCAGCAGTTACTCGAGGCACTATGGCTACACCTTC. Translated: CASSYSRHYGYTF.